This T cell receptor beta chain was obtained from a study of cytomegalovirus exposure and HLA in healthy donors. Study-wide results and limits: Presence/absence analysis assumed near-uniform sequencing depth across donors.

As for this clone: Its antigen is still unknown.

The germline V and J ends were trimmed by 5 bases and 5 bases, with 9 bases remaining between them. Germline V gene sequence: CDR1 SEHNR, CDR2 FQNEAQ (reference sequence). The CDR3 consists of 12 residues. PCR amplification relied on 60 Vbeta primers (plus 13 Jbeta primers). Assay used: immunoSEQ multiplex PCR; TCRdb lists only in-frame clones, some missing. The table records around 150,000 clones, over 70% of them present only once. The J gene is TRBJ2-5, the V gene TRBV7-9; D uncertain. This sequence originates from a man younger than 35 in good health and CMV-seropositive. Material for sequencing was PBMCs. In DNA, the CDR3 is TGTGCCAGCAGCCAGGTAGAGGAGACCCAGTACTTC. Its protein is CASSQVEETQYF.